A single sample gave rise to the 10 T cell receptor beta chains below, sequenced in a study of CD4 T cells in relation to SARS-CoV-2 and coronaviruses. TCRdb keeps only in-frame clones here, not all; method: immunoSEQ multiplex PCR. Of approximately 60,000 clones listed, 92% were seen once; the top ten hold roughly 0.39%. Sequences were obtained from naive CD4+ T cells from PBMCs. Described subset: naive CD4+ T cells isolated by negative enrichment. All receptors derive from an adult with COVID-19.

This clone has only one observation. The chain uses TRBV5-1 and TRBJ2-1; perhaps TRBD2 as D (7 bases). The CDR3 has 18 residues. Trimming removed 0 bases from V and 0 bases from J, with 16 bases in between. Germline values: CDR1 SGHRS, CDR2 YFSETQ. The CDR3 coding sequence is TGCGCCAGCAGCTTGGGGAGGGGGGGGAAGAGCTCCTACAATGAGCAGTTCTTC. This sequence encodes CASSLGRGGKSSYNEQFF.

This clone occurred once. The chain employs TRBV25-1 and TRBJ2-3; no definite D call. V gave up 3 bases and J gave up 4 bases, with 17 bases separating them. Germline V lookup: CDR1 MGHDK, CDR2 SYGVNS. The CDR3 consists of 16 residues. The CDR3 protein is CASSDLATHLSDTQYF. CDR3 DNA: TGTGCCAGCAGTGACTTAGCTACTCACTTATCAGATACGCAGTATTTT.

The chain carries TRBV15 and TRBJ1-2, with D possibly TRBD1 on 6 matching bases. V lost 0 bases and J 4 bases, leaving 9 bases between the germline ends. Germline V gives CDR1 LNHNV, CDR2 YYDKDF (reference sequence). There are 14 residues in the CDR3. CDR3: CATSRDRGGYGYTF. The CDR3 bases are TGTGCCACCAGCAGAGACAGGGGAGGCTATGGCTACACCTTC.

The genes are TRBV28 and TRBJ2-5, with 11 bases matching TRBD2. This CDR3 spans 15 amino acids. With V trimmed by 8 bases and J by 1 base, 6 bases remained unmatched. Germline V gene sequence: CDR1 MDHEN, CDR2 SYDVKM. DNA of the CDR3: TGTGCCAGCTCCCTTAGCGGGAGGGCCCAAGAGACCCAGTACTTC. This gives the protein CASSLSGRAQETQYF. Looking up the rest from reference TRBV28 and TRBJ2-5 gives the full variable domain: DVKVTQSSRYLVKRTGEKVFLECVQDMDHENMFWYRQDPGLGLRLIYFSYDVKMKEKGDIPEGYSVSREKKERFSLILESASTNQTSMYLCASSLSGRAQETQYFGPGTRLLVL.

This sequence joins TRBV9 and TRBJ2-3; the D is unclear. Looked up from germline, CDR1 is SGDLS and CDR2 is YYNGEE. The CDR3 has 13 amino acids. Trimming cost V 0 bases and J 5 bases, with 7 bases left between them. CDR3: CASSVGYGDTQYF. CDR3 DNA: TGTGCCAGCAGCGTAGGCTATGGAGATACGCAGTATTTT.

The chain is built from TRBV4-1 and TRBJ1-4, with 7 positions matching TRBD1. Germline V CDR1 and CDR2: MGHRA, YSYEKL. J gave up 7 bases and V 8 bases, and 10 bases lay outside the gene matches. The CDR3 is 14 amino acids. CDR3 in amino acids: CASLKTGVGEKLFF. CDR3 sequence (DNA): TGCGCCAGCCTTAAAACAGGGGTGGGTGAAAAACTGTTTTTT.

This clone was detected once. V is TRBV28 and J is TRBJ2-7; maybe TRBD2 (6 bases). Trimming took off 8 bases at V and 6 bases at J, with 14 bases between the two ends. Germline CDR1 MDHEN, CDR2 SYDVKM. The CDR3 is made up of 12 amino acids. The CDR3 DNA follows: TGTGCCAGCCGGAGACTAGTGGGCGAGCAGTACTTC. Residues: CASRRLVGEQYF. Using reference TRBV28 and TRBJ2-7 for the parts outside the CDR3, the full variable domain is DVKVTQSSRYLVKRTGEKVFLECVQDMDHENMFWYRQDPGLGLRLIYFSYDVKMKEKGDIPEGYSVSREKKERFSLILESASTNQTSMYLCASRRLVGEQYFGPGTRLTVT.

The CDR3, as DNA: TGCGCCAGCAGCTTGGACCAACCGACCCCAGATACGCAGTATTTT. As protein: CASSLDQPTPDTQYF. The chain joins TRBV5-1 to TRBJ2-3, with D uncertain. The CDR3 contains 15 residues. V was clipped by 0 bases and J by 4 bases, with 12 bases between them. CDR1 and CDR2 from the germline V gene are SGHRS and YFSETQ.

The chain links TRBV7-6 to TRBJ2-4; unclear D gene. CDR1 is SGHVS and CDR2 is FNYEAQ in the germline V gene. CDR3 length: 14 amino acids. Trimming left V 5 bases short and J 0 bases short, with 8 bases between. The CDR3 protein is CASSPSGAKNIQYF. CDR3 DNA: TGTGCCAGCAGCCCCTCGGGAGCCAAAAACATTCAGTACTTC.

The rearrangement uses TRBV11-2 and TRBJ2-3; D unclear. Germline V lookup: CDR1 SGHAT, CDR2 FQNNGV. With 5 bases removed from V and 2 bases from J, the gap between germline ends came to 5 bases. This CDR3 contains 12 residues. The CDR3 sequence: CASSHNTDTQYF. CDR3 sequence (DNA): TGTGCCAGCAGCCACAACACAGATACGCAGTATTTT.